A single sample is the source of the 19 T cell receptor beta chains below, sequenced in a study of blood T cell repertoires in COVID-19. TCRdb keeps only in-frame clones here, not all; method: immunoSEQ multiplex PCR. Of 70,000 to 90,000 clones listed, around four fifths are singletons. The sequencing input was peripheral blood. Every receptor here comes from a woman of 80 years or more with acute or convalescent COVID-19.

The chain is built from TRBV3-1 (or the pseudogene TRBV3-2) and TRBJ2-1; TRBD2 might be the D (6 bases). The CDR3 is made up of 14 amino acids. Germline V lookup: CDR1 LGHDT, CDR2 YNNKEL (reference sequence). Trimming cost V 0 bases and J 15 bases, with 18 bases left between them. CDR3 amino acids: CASSQDWGTQPGFF. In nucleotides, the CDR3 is TGTGCCAGCAGCCAAGATTGGGGGACTCAGCCTGGGTTCTTC.

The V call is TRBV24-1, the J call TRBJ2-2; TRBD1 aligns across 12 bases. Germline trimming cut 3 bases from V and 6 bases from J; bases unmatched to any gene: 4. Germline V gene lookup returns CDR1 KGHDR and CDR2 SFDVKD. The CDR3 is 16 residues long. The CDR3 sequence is CATSDPGQGASGELFF. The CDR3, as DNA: TGTGCCACCAGTGATCCGGGACAGGGGGCATCCGGGGAGCTGTTTTTT.

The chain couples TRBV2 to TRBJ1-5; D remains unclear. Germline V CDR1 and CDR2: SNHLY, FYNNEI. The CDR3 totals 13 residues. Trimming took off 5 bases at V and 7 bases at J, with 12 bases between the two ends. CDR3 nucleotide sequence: TGTGCCAGCAGTATATCCGGCGGGCAGCCCCAGCATTTT. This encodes CASSISGGQPQHF.

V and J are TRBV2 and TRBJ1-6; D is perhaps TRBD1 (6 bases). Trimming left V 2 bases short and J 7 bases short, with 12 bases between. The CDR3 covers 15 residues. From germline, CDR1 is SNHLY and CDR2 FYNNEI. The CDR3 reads CASSERGTVNSPLHF. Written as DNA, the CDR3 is TGTGCCAGCAGTGAAAGGGGGACGGTAAATTCACCCCTCCACTTT. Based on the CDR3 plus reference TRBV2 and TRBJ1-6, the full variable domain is EPEVTQTPSHQVTQMGQEVILRCVPISNHLYFYWYRQILGQKVEFLVSFYNNEISEKSEIFDDQFSVERPDGSNFTLKIRSTKLEDSAMYFCASSERGTVNSPLHFGNGTRLTVT.

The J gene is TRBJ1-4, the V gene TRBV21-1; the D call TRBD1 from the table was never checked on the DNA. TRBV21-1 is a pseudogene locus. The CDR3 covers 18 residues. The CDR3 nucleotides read TGTGCCAGCAGCAAAGAATTGGGACAGCTATCAACTAATGAAAAACTGTTTTTT. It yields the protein CASSKELGQLSTNEKLFF.

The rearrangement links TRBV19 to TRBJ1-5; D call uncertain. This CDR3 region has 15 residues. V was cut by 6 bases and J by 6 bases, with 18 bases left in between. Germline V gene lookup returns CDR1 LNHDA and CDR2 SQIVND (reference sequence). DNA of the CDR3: TGTGCCAGTAGGGCGAGAGAGGGAAAGAGTCAGCCCCAGCATTTT. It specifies CASRAREGKSQPQHF.

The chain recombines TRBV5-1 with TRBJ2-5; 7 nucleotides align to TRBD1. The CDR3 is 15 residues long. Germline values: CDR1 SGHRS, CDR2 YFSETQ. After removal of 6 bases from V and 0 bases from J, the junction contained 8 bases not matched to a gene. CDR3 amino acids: CASMMGRGYQETQYF. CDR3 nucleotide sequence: TGCGCCAGCATGATGGGCAGGGGGTACCAAGAGACCCAGTACTTC.

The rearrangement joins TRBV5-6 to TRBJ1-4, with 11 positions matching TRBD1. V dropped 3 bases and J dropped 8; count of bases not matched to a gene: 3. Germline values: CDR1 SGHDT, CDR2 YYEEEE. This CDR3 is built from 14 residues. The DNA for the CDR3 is TGTGCCAGCAGCTACGGACAGGGGGCCGAAAAACTGTTTTTT. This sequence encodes CASSYGQGAEKLFF. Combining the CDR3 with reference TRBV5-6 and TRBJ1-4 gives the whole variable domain DAGVTQSPTHLIKTRGQQVTLRCSPKSGHDTVSWYQQALGQGPQFIFQYYEEEERQRGNFPDRFSGHQFPNYSSELNVNALLLGDSALYLCASSYGQGAEKLFFGSGTQLSVL.

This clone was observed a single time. The CDR3 here is CASSEGEGSYNSPLHF. CDR3 coding DNA: TGTGCCAGCAGTGAAGGAGAGGGCTCCTATAATTCACCCCTCCACTTT. V and J are TRBV6-1 and TRBJ1-6; D gene uncertain. The CDR3 is 16 residues long. Trimming pared 1 base from V and 0 bases from J, leaving 7 bases between. The V gene's germline CDR1 is MNHNS and CDR2 SASEGT.

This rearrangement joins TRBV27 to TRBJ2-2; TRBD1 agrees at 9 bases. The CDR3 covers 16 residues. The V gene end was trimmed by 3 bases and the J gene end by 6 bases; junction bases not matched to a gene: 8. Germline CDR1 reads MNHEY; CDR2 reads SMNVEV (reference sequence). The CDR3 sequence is CASSFGGGTGPGELFF. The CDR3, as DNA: TGTGCCAGCAGTTTCGGAGGTGGGACAGGGCCCGGGGAGCTGTTTTTT.

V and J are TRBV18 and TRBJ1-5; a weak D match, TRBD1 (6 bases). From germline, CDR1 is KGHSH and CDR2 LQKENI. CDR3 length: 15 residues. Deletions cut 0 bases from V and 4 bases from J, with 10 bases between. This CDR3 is CASSPPGGGNQPQHF. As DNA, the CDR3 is TGTGCCAGCTCACCACCGGGAGGGGGGAATCAGCCCCAGCATTTT.

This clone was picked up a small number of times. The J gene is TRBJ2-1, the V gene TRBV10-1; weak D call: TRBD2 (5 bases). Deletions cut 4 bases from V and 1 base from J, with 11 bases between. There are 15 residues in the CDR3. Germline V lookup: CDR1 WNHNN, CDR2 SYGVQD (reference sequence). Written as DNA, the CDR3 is TGCGCCAGCAGTGTTTCCGGGGTTTCCTACAATGAGCAGTTCTTC. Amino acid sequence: CASSVSGVSYNEQFF.

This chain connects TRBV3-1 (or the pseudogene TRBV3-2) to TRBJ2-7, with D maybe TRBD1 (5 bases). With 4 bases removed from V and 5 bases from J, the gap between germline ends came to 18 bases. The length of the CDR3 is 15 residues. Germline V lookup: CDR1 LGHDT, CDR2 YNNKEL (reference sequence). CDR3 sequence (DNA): TGTGCCAGCAGCCGAGATCAGGGCGGCTGGAACGAGCAGTACTTC. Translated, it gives CASSRDQGGWNEQYF.

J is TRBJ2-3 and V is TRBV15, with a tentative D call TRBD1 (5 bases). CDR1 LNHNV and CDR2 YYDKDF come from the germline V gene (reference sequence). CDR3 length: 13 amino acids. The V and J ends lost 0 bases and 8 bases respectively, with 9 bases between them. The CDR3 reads CATSRDMQGTQYF. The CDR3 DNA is TGTGCCACCAGCAGAGATATGCAGGGTACGCAGTATTTT.

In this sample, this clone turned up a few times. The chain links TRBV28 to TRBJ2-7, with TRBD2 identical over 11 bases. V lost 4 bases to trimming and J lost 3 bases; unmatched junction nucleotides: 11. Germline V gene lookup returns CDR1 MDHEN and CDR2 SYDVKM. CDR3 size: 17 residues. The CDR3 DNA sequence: TGTGCCAGCAGTTCCCTTCCCGGGACTAGCGGCCTCTACGAGCAGTACTTC. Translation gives CASSSLPGTSGLYEQYF. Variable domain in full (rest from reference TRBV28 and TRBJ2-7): DVKVTQSSRYLVKRTGEKVFLECVQDMDHENMFWYRQDPGLGLRLIYFSYDVKMKEKGDIPEGYSVSREKKERFSLILESASTNQTSMYLCASSSLPGTSGLYEQYFGPGTRLTVT.

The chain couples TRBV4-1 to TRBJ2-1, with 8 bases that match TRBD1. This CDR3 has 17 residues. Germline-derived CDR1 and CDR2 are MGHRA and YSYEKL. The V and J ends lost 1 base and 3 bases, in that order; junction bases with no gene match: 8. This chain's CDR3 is CASSQAPRGPIYNEQFF. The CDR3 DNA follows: TGCGCCAGCAGCCAAGCCCCCAGGGGGCCTATCTACAATGAGCAGTTCTTC.

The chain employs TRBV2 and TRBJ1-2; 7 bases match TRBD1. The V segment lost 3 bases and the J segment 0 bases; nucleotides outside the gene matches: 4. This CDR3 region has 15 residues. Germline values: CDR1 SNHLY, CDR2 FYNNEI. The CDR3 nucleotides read TGTGCCAGCAGTGATGGGGGACAGTCTAACTATGGCTACACCTTC. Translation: CASSDGGQSNYGYTF. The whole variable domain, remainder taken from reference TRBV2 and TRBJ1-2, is EPEVTQTPSHQVTQMGQEVILRCVPISNHLYFYWYRQILGQKVEFLVSFYNNEISEKSEIFDDQFSVERPDGSNFTLKIRSTKLEDSAMYFCASSDGGQSNYGYTFGSGTRLTVV.

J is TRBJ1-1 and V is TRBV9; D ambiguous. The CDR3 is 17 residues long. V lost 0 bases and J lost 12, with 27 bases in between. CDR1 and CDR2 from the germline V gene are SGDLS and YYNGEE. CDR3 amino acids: CASSVGARGLPEERPFF. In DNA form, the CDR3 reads TGTGCCAGCAGCGTAGGCGCTCGGGGATTACCCGAAGAAAGGCCTTTCTTT.

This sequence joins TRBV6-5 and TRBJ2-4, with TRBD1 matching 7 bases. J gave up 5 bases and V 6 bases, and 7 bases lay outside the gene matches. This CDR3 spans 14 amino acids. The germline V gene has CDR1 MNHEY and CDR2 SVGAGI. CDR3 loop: CASRKGAYENIQYF. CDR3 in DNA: TGTGCCAGCAGGAAGGGGGCTTATGAAAACATTCAGTACTTC.